This entry concerns a single TCR beta chain. The CDR3 totals 12 residues. With 3 bases removed from V and 7 bases from J, the gap between germline ends came to 7 bases. Per the germline V gene, CDR1 is MNHEY and CDR2 is SMNVEV (reference sequence). An amount of RNA that ranged from roughly 0.5 to 1 ug was reverse transcribed with random hexamers. Amplification of TCR beta CDR3 spanned 54 Vbeta and 13 Jbeta via immunoSEQ multiplex PCR. Via MiXCR, TCRdb re-called the immunoSEQ multiplex PCR reads, giving one row per CDR3 protein. Among around 95,000 distinct CDR3 sequences listed, 95% were seen once. The data originate from a study of CD8 T cells in Susac syndrome.

This rearrangement joins TRBV27 to TRBJ1-5; D is uncertain. The sequence was collected from a human donor with Susac syndrome. The sequencing sample was made of CD8+ T cells from PBMCs. The CDR3 loop is CASSFLGQPQHF. The DNA for the CDR3 is TGTGCCAGCAGTTTTTTAGGACAGCCCCAGCATTTT.